Shown below are 32 T cell receptor beta chains from a single sample sequenced in a study of cytomegalovirus exposure and HLA in healthy donors. The table came from immunoSEQ multiplex PCR; TCRdb's copy has only in-frame clones and leaves some out. The sample shows over 200,000 clones, around 86% of them seen only once. Sequencing used PBMCs. Receptors were obtained from a woman under 30 in good health and CMV-seropositive.

The chain is built from TRBV4-1 and TRBJ2-6, with D perhaps TRBD1 (5 bases). CDR1 and CDR2 from the germline V gene are MGHRA and YSYEKL. There are 17 residues in the CDR3. The V end was cut by 0 bases, the J end by 2 bases, with 11 bases between. The CDR3 sequence is CASSQDKGLAGANVLTF. The DNA for the CDR3 is TGCGCCAGCAGCCAAGATAAGGGGCTAGCTGGGGCCAACGTCCTGACTTTC.

Concerning this clone: Germline and junction disagree at one end, which may indicate a read error. The rearrangement uses TRBV10-2 and TRBJ1-2, with D unclear. This CDR3 comprises 14 residues. The germline V gene has CDR1 WSHSY and CDR2 SAAADI. In DNA, the CDR3 is TGCGCCAGCAGTGAGCCGATGGCCTTATATGACTACACCTTC. This encodes CASSEPMALYDYTF.

V usage is TRBV13 and J usage is TRBJ1-4; unclear D gene. V lost 5 bases and J lost 6, with 16 bases in between. Germline V CDR1 and CDR2: PRHDT, FYEKMQ (reference sequence). CDR3 size: 15 residues. The CDR3 coding sequence is TGTGCCAGCAGCACAACCACGGGGAGGGATGAAAAACTGTTTTTT. Translated, it gives CASSTTTGRDEKLFF.

The genes are TRBV9 and TRBJ2-7, with TRBD2 matching 8 bases. The CDR3 runs to 16 residues. Germline loops: CDR1 SGDLS, CDR2 YYNGEE. The V gene end was trimmed by 2 bases and the J gene end by 5 bases; junction bases not matched to a gene: 12. The CDR3: CASSVGLSRGGDEQYF. DNA of the CDR3: TGTGCCAGCAGCGTGGGTTTGAGTCGGGGGGGCGACGAGCAGTACTTC.

The chain links TRBV27 to TRBJ1-2; D is perhaps TRBD1 (6 bases). Looked up from germline, CDR1 is MNHEY and CDR2 is SMNVEV (reference sequence). The V gene lost 7 bases and the J gene lost 2 bases, with 14 bases spanning the gap. The CDR3 contains 14 residues. CDR3: CASKDLQGNYGYTF. DNA for the CDR3: TGTGCCAGCAAGGACCTACAGGGAAACTATGGCTACACCTTC.

This clone was seen a few times. The chain carries TRBV11-2 and TRBJ1-5; 8 bases agree with TRBD1. With V trimmed by 5 bases and J by 4 bases, 1 base remained unmatched. Per germline, CDR1 SGHAT and CDR2 FQNNGV. There are 13 residues in the CDR3. The CDR3 coding sequence is TGTGCCAGCAGCAGGGACAGGAATCAGCCCCAGCATTTT. Translation: CASSRDRNQPQHF.

The genes are TRBV6-1 and TRBJ1-5; TRBD1 matches 8 bases. The CDR3 runs 16 residues. Germline V gives CDR1 MNHNS, CDR2 SASEGT. Trimming removed 2 bases from V and 4 bases from J; junction bases left unmatched: 7. CDR3 sequence (DNA): TGTGCCAGCAGTGAATTTTGGACAGGGTTTAATCAGCCCCAGCATTTT. Translating it yields CASSEFWTGFNQPQHF.

The chain has TRBV6-5 and TRBJ1-2; D unresolved. Germline V gene data show CDR1 as MNHEY and CDR2 as SVGAGI. V dropped 2 bases and J dropped 8 bases, with 15 bases sitting between them. The CDR3 has 14 amino acids. CDR3 protein: CASSYRGSEGGYTF. The CDR3, as DNA: TGTGCCAGCAGTTACCGGGGATCCGAAGGCGGCTACACCTTC.

The chain joins TRBV27 to TRBJ2-2, with 7 bases aligning to TRBD1. CDR3 size: 15 residues. CDR1 and CDR2 (germline): MNHEY, SMNVEV (reference sequence). V was clipped by 3 bases and J by 6 bases; unmatched bases: 7. DNA of the CDR3: TGTGCCAGCAGTTTCCTGGGACAGAAGGCCGGGGAGCTGTTTTTT. Its translation: CASSFLGQKAGELFF.

For this clone: This same CDR3 is encoded by further DNA sequences in the sample. This sequence joins TRBV19 and TRBJ1-2; 7 nucleotides agree with TRBD1. CDR1 and CDR2 (germline): LNHDA, SQIVND (reference sequence). With V trimmed by 2 bases and J by 1 base, 4 bases remained unmatched. The CDR3 loop spans 15 amino acids. The CDR3 nucleotides read TGTGCCAGTAGTATAAGCGCAGGGGGTAACTATGGCTACACCTTC. Translation: CASSISAGGNYGYTF.

This rearrangement joins TRBV7-9 to TRBJ2-7, with 7 bases that match TRBD2. Germline V gives CDR1 SEHNR, CDR2 FQNEAQ (reference sequence). CDR3 length: 14 residues. V gave up 5 bases and J gave up 2 bases; unmatched junction bases: 6. The CDR3, as DNA: TGTGCCAGCAGCGATGGGAGGGCCACCTACGAGCAGTACTTC. This codes for CASSDGRATYEQYF.

The CDR3 spells CASSLYLNTGELFF. The CDR3 nucleotides are TGCGCCAGCAGCTTGTACTTGAACACCGGGGAGCTGTTTTTT. V gene TRBV5-1 combines with J gene TRBJ2-2, with unresolved D. V was cut by 1 base and J by 1 base, with 5 bases left in between. This CDR3 comprises 14 residues. Germline CDR1 reads SGHRS; CDR2 reads YFSETQ.

The chain links TRBV15 to TRBJ1-1; TRBD1 might be the D (5 bases). V lost 4 bases and J 1 base, leaving 13 bases between the germline ends. In germline, CDR1 is LNHNV, CDR2 YYDKDF (reference sequence). The CDR3 loop spans 15 amino acids. CDR3 nucleotides: TGTGCCACCAGCACCGGGACTCCTTCGAACACTGAAGCTTTCTTT. Translating it yields CATSTGTPSNTEAFF.

The table lists this clone with a count of one. The chain links TRBV5-1 to TRBJ2-3; TRBD2 matches at 11 bases. Losses at the gene ends were 1 base for V and 4 bases for J; bases not matched to a gene: 5. CDR1 is SGHRS, CDR2 YFSETQ, per germline. CDR3 length equals 16 residues. The CDR3 DNA reads as TGCGCCAGCAGCTTGCTAACTAGCGGGAGTGCAGATACGCAGTATTTT. Translation gives CASSLLTSGSADTQYF.

CDR3 sequence reads: CASSLEAGGWYNEQFF. The CDR3 nucleotides read TGTGCCAGCAGCTTAGAGGCGGGAGGGTGGTACAATGAGCAGTTCTTC. The chain carries TRBV7-6 and TRBJ2-1, with 9 bases matching TRBD2. Trimming took 1 base from V and 4 from J; bases not matched to a gene: 5. The CDR3 has 16 residues. Germline CDR1 reads SGHVS; CDR2 reads FNYEAQ.

The chain is built from TRBV9 and TRBJ1-2; no clear D gene. V lost 3 bases, J lost 4 bases, and 10 bases lay in between. The CDR3 is 13 amino acids. CDR1 is SGDLS and CDR2 is YYNGEE in the germline V gene. This CDR3 reads CASSASGSYGYTF. As DNA, the CDR3 is TGTGCCAGCAGCGCCTCAGGCAGCTATGGCTACACCTTC.

The chain uses TRBV6-5 and TRBJ2-2; weak D call: TRBD1 (5 bases). Germline CDR1 and CDR2: MNHEY and SVGAGI. The CDR3 runs to 14 residues. V lost 2 bases to trimming and J lost 3 bases, with 7 bases between them. The CDR3 protein is CASSYGAYTGELFF. CDR3 bases: TGTGCCAGCAGTTACGGGGCCTACACCGGGGAGCTGTTTTTT.

The rearrangement uses TRBV25-1 and TRBJ1-2; D is ambiguous. The length of the CDR3 is 16 residues. From germline, CDR1 is MGHDK and CDR2 SYGVNS. The V end lost 2 bases, the J end lost 2 bases, and 15 bases lay between the germline ends. In DNA, the CDR3 is TGTGCCAGCAGTGAACGGAGTAGCGTATCCAACTATGGCTACACCTTC. Its protein product is CASSERSSVSNYGYTF.

The chain couples TRBV15 to TRBJ2-3, with D tentatively TRBD2 (6 bases). Germline V gene data show CDR1 as LNHNV and CDR2 as YYDKDF (reference sequence). The CDR3 has 15 amino acids. V shed 4 bases and J shed 1 base, with 12 bases lying between them. CDR3 region: CATSNREDRTDTQYF. The CDR3 DNA follows: TGTGCCACCAGCAATAGGGAGGACCGCACAGATACGCAGTATTTT. Drawing the rest from reference TRBV15 and TRBJ2-3, the complete variable domain is DAMVIQNPRYQVTQFGKPVTLSCSQTLNHNVMYWYQQKSSQAPKLLFHYYDKDFNNEADTPDNFQSRRPNTSFCFLDIRSPGLGDTAMYLCATSNREDRTDTQYFGPGTRLTVL.

The chain recombines TRBV9 with TRBJ1-2; tentatively, D is TRBD1 (5 bases). Germline V gene sequence: CDR1 SGDLS, CDR2 YYNGEE. There are 16 residues in the CDR3. The V gene lost 0 bases and the J gene lost 2 bases, with 14 bases spanning the gap. The CDR3 sequence is CASSVGPGRPNYGYTF. The CDR3 nucleotides are TGTGCCAGCAGCGTAGGGCCAGGGCGGCCCAACTATGGCTACACCTTC.

About this clone itself: The junction shows a germline mismatch at one end, possibly a read error. This sequence joins TRBV28 and TRBJ1-5, with 9 bases identical to TRBD1. Germline lookup yields CDR1 MDHEN and CDR2 SYDVKM. CDR3 length: 15 amino acids. The CDR3 spells CASNLQGARNQPQHF. The CDR3 coding sequence is TGTGCCAGCAATTTACAGGGGGCGCGTAATCAGCCCCAGCATTTT.

The J gene is TRBJ1-3, the V gene TRBV11-2, with a weak D call TRBD1 (5 bases). The CDR3 consists of 17 residues. V was trimmed by 3 bases and J by 2 bases, leaving 17 bases between them. The germline CDR1 and CDR2 sequences are SGHAT and FQNNGV. The CDR3 DNA reads TGTGCCAGCAGCTTGCGCGGGGGTCCGGATCCTGGAAACACCATATATTTT. Its protein product is CASSLRGGPDPGNTIYF. The full variable domain, its missing parts supplied by reference TRBV11-2 and TRBJ1-3, is EAGVAQSPRYKIIEKRQSVAFWCNPISGHATLYWYQQILGQGPKLLIQFQNNGVVDDSQLPKDRFSAERLKGVDSTLKIQPAKLEDSAVYLCASSLRGGPDPGNTIYFGEGSWLTVV.

CDR3 sequence reads: CASSMSVSGTEAFF. DNA of the CDR3: TGTGCCAGTAGTATGAGTGTGAGCGGCACTGAAGCTTTCTTT. The chain carries TRBV19 and TRBJ1-1; D gene ambiguous. Germline V gene sequence: CDR1 LNHDA, CDR2 SQIVND (reference sequence). CDR3 length: 14 residues. V shed 3 bases and J shed 4 bases, with 12 bases lying between them.

The chain carries TRBV4-2 and TRBJ1-5, with D tentatively TRBD1 (6 bases). Per the germline V gene, CDR1 is LGHNA and CDR2 is YNFKEQ. V lost 0 bases to trimming and J lost 0 bases, with 12 bases between them. This CDR3 contains 17 residues. The CDR3 DNA reads as TGTGCCAGCAGCCAAGATTTGGGGGCCCATAGCAATCAGCCCCAGCATTTT. This translates into CASSQDLGAHSNQPQHF.

V gene TRBV25-1 combines with J gene TRBJ2-5; 12 positions match TRBD2. V was pared by 8 bases and J by 5 bases, with 12 bases of the junction left unmatched. The CDR3 loop spans 16 amino acids. The V gene's germline CDR1 is MGHDK and CDR2 SYGVNS. The CDR3 protein is CASAEGASGRGETQYF. In DNA form, the CDR3 reads TGTGCCAGCGCCGAGGGGGCTAGCGGGAGGGGGGAGACCCAGTACTTC.

The chain recombines TRBV5-8 with TRBJ1-5; D is possibly TRBD1 (5 bases). Trimming took 0 bases from V and 5 from J, leaving 12 bases between them. This CDR3 is 15 amino acids long. Germline V gene data show CDR1 as SGHTS and CDR2 as YDEGEE. The CDR3 DNA reads TGTGCCAGCAGCTTGGTAACGTTCAGGGATCAGCCCCAGCATTTT. This translates into CASSLVTFRDQPQHF.

This chain connects TRBV7-3 to TRBJ2-3; D might be TRBD2 (6 bases). V was clipped by 4 bases and J by 1 base, with 12 bases between them. The CDR3 spans 15 residues. Germline V gene sequence: CDR1 SGHTA, CDR2 FQGTGA. CDR3: CASSSSSVRTDTQYF. The CDR3 DNA reads TGTGCCAGCAGCTCTTCTAGCGTCCGCACAGATACGCAGTATTTT. The full variable domain, completed using reference TRBV7-3 and TRBJ2-3, is GAGVSQTPSNKVTEKGKYVELRCDPISGHTALYWYRQSLGQGPEFLIYFQGTGAADDSGLPNDRFFAVRPEGSVSTLKIQRTERGDSAVYLCASSSSSVRTDTQYFGPGTRLTVL.

The chain recombines TRBV6-5 with TRBJ2-2; no reliable D call. The V gene's germline CDR1 is MNHEY and CDR2 SVGAGI. The CDR3 contains 15 residues. Between the trimmed V and J ends, which lost 3 bases and 1 base, there was a span of 9 bases. Written as DNA, the CDR3 is TGTGCCAGCAGTTATTCACCGGGGAACACCGGGGAGCTGTTTTTT. It encodes CASSYSPGNTGELFF.

V and J are TRBV7-8 and TRBJ2-3; 11 nucleotides agree with TRBD2. This CDR3 contains 16 residues. Trimming cost V 4 bases and J 2 bases; bases outside gene matches: 5. The germline V gene has CDR1 SGHVS and CDR2 FQNEAQ. The CDR3 DNA sequence: TGTGCCAGCAGCTCATTAGCGGGAGGGATCACAGATACGCAGTATTTT. As protein: CASSSLAGGITDTQYF.

The chain links TRBV7-9 to TRBJ2-3; no reliable D call. V gave up 0 bases and J gave up 5 bases, with 3 bases separating them. This CDR3 region has 12 residues. Germline V gene data show CDR1 as SEHNR and CDR2 as FQNEAQ (reference sequence). For the CDR3, the DNA is TGTGCCAGCAGCTTAGCCCGAGATACGCAGTATTTT. It encodes CASSLARDTQYF. The whole variable domain, remainder taken from reference TRBV7-9 and TRBJ2-3, is DTGVSQNPRHKITKRGQNVTFRCDPISEHNRLYWYRQTLGQGPEFLTYFQNEAQLEKSRLLSDRFSAERPKGSFSTLEIQRTEQGDSAMYLCASSLARDTQYFGPGTRLTVL.

This chain links TRBV15 with TRBJ2-3; tentatively, D is TRBD1 (7 bases). Germline lookup yields CDR1 LNHNV and CDR2 YYDKDF (reference sequence). The V gene lost 7 bases and the J gene lost 3 bases, with 17 bases spanning the gap. This CDR3 is 15 amino acids long. CDR3 DNA sequence: TGTGCCACCACCGGCGGCAGGGGGGTTACAGATACGCAGTATTTT. Amino acids: CATTGGRGVTDTQYF.

The gene calls are TRBV19 and TRBJ2-7; D perhaps matches TRBD1 (6 bases). V was shortened by 3 bases and J by 3 bases, with 12 bases between the two germline ends. The CDR3 has 14 residues. Germline loops: CDR1 LNHDA, CDR2 SQIVND (reference sequence). DNA for the CDR3: TGTGCCAGTAGTATGGAGGACAGTCACTACGAGCAGTACTTC. Residues: CASSMEDSHYEQYF.